Listed below are T cell receptor beta chains from one sample, sequenced in a study of glioma-infiltrating T cells. MiXCR, run by TCRdb on the multiplex PCR reads, gives a single entry per CDR3 protein. The sample carries more than 300,000 distinct CDR3 sequences, about two fifths recorded once. The source material was glioma tissue, nonneoplastic brain tissue, or PBMCs (not recorded which). These receptors all stem from a human donor with low-grade glioma or glioblastoma, undergoing nonglioma brain surgery, or in good health (not recorded which). The CDR3 runs from the conserved cysteine through the conserved F or W. A D gene is named only where the DNA matches it firmly. Part of the rows lack a size; the others show once, few, many or a class for expanded clones.

d_call: TRBD2
j_call: TRBJ2-7
v_call: TRBV28
clone_size: .
cdr3_aa: CASRRTNGRAYEQYF
cdr3_nt: TGTGCCAGCAGAAGGACTAACGGGAGGGCCTACGAGCAGTACTTC

d_call: .
j_call: TRBJ2-7
v_call: TRBV4-2
clone_size: .
cdr3_aa: CASSQDSQSIYEQYF
cdr3_nt: TGTGCCAGCAGCCAAGATTCACAGAGCATCTACGAGCAGTACTTC

d_call: TRBD1
j_call: TRBJ1-2
v_call: TRBV27
clone_size: many
cdr3_aa: CASKVAGGYGYTF
cdr3_nt: TGTGCCAGCAAAGTAGCAGGGGGCTATGGCTACACCTTC

d_call: .
j_call: TRBJ1-2
v_call: TRBV4-1
clone_size: few
cdr3_aa: CASSQDGSGVYGYTF
cdr3_nt: TGCGCCAGCAGCCAAGACGGATCGGGGGTCTATGGCTACACCTTC

d_call: .
j_call: TRBJ2-7
v_call: TRBV12-3/TRBV12-4
clone_size: few
cdr3_aa: CASRIGGEQYF
cdr3_nt: TGTGCCAGCAGAATAGGAGGGGAGCAGTACTTC

d_call: TRBD1
j_call: TRBJ1-3
v_call: TRBV28
clone_size: few
cdr3_aa: CASSGTGFPSGNTIYF
cdr3_nt: TGTGCCAGCAGTGGGACAGGCTTCCCTTCTGGAAACACCATATATTTT

d_call: .
j_call: TRBJ1-1
v_call: TRBV6-2/TRBV6-3
clone_size: .
cdr3_aa: CASSYSRGGHEAFF
cdr3_nt: TGTGCCAGCAGTTACTCGAGAGGCGGACATGAAGCTTTCTTT

d_call: .
j_call: TRBJ2-1
v_call: TRBV27
clone_size: once
cdr3_aa: CASIYRGQYNEQSF
cdr3_nt: TGTGCCAGCATTTACCGGGGCCAATACAATGAGCAGTCCTTC

d_call: .
j_call: TRBJ2-7
v_call: TRBV7-6
clone_size: .
cdr3_aa: CASSLGHARRRTISYEQYF
cdr3_nt: TGTGCCAGCAGCTTAGGGCATGCCCGTCGGCGGACTATATCCTACGAGCAGTACTTC

d_call: TRBD2
j_call: TRBJ2-7
v_call: TRBV15
clone_size: .
cdr3_aa: CTTSRGLAGSPEQYF
cdr3_nt: TGTACCACCAGCAGGGGACTAGCGGGATCCCCCGAGCAGTACTTC

d_call: .
j_call: TRBJ2-7
v_call: TRBV6-5
clone_size: .
cdr3_aa: CASSSKTYEEYF
cdr3_nt: TGTGCCAGCAGTTCCAAGACCTACGAGGAGTACTTC

d_call: .
j_call: TRBJ2-7
v_call: TRBV4-3
clone_size: many
cdr3_aa: CASSQDPASSYEQYF
cdr3_nt: TGCGCCAGCAGCCAAGATCCGGCGAGCTCCTACGAGCAGTACTTC

d_call: .
j_call: TRBJ2-1
v_call: TRBV4-3
clone_size: .
cdr3_aa: CASSQVPPGPNEQFF
cdr3_nt: TGCGCCAGCAGCCAGGTTCCACCGGGGCCCAATGAGCAGTTCTTC

d_call: .
j_call: TRBJ2-3
v_call: TRBV5-5
clone_size: .
cdr3_aa: CASSSKGFPTDTQYF
cdr3_nt: TGTGCCAGCAGCTCAAAGGGATTTCCGACAGATACGCAGTATTTT

d_call: TRBD2
j_call: TRBJ2-1
v_call: TRBV5-4
clone_size: few
cdr3_aa: CASSPTSGIGNEQFF
cdr3_nt: TGTGCCAGCAGCCCTACTAGCGGGATAGGGAATGAGCAGTTCTTC

d_call: .
j_call: TRBJ2-2
v_call: TRBV28
clone_size: few
cdr3_aa: CASSLIPTSTGELFF
cdr3_nt: TGTGCCAGCAGTTTAATTCCTACTAGTACCGGGGAGCTGTTTTTT

d_call: .
j_call: TRBJ2-3
v_call: TRBV7-2
clone_size: .
cdr3_aa: CASNLDRGTDTQYF
cdr3_nt: TGTGCCAGCAACTTAGACCGGGGTACAGATACGCAGTATTTT

d_call: TRBD1
j_call: TRBJ2-1
v_call: TRBV28
clone_size: few
cdr3_aa: CASSSLTGYEQFF
cdr3_nt: TGTGCCAGCAGTTCCCTGACAGGGTATGAGCAGTTCTTC

d_call: TRBD1
j_call: TRBJ2-7
v_call: TRBV10-3
clone_size: few
cdr3_aa: CASRLGQGIEQYF
cdr3_nt: TGCGCCAGCAGATTGGGACAGGGGATTGAGCAGTACTTC

d_call: TRBD1
j_call: TRBJ1-2
v_call: TRBV6-5
clone_size: many
cdr3_aa: CASSYSGGDGYTF
cdr3_nt: TGTGCCAGCAGTTACTCAGGGGGCGATGGCTACACCTTC

d_call: TRBD1
j_call: TRBJ1-3
v_call: TRBV7-2
clone_size: few
cdr3_aa: CASSATGGRNTIYF
cdr3_nt: TGTGCCAGCAGCGCCACAGGGGGGAGAAACACCATATATTTT

d_call: TRBD1
j_call: TRBJ1-1
v_call: TRBV4-3
clone_size: many
cdr3_aa: CASSPGQENTEAFF
cdr3_nt: TGCGCCAGCAGCCCGGGACAGGAGAACACTGAAGCTTTCTTT

d_call: .
j_call: TRBJ2-1
v_call: TRBV6-5
clone_size: few
cdr3_aa: CASSSLLVPLYNEQFF
cdr3_nt: TGTGCCAGCAGTTCCCTACTAGTCCCCCTTTACAATGAGCAGTTCTTC

d_call: TRBD2
j_call: TRBJ2-5
v_call: TRBV6-2/TRBV6-3
clone_size: many
cdr3_aa: CASSTTSGGQETQYF
cdr3_nt: TGTGCCAGCAGTACGACTAGCGGGGGGCAAGAGACCCAGTACTTC

d_call: .
j_call: TRBJ2-2
v_call: TRBV6-1
clone_size: .
cdr3_aa: CASSETLRLGGWSTGELFF
cdr3_nt: TGTGCCAGCAGTGAAACACTGCGATTGGGGGGTTGGAGCACCGGGGAGCTGTTTTTT

d_call: .
j_call: TRBJ1-1
v_call: TRBV18
clone_size: .
cdr3_aa: CASSSRASPEAFF
cdr3_nt: TGTGCCAGCTCATCCCGGGCAAGCCCTGAAGCTTTCTTT

d_call: .
j_call: TRBJ1-5
v_call: TRBV28
clone_size: many
cdr3_aa: CASSLLLAHQPQHF
cdr3_nt: TGTGCCAGCAGTTTATTACTAGCGCATCAGCCCCAGCATTTT

d_call: .
j_call: TRBJ2-1
v_call: TRBV6-2/TRBV6-3
clone_size: .
cdr3_aa: CAGSYRPGTDYNEQFF
cdr3_nt: TGTGCCGGCAGTTACCGCCCTGGGACGGATTACAATGAGCAGTTCTTC

d_call: TRBD1
j_call: TRBJ1-2
v_call: TRBV2
clone_size: many
cdr3_aa: CASSRPGQGSRGYTF
cdr3_nt: TGTGCCAGCAGTCGTCCGGGACAGGGATCGCGGGGCTACACCTTC

d_call: .
j_call: TRBJ2-7
v_call: TRBV7-6
clone_size: .
cdr3_aa: CASGPGTHTYEQYF
cdr3_nt: TGTGCCAGCGGTCCTGGGACTCACACCTACGAGCAGTACTTC

d_call: .
j_call: TRBJ1-6
v_call: TRBV3-1
clone_size: .
cdr3_aa: CASSQEGGSNSPLHF
cdr3_nt: TGTGCCAGCAGCCAAGAAGGGGGTAGTAATTCACCCCTCCACTTT

d_call: TRBD2
j_call: TRBJ2-1
v_call: TRBV20-1
clone_size: many
cdr3_aa: CSAKPLAANNEQFF
cdr3_nt: TGCAGTGCTAAGCCACTAGCGGCCAACAATGAGCAGTTCTTC

d_call: .
j_call: TRBJ1-2
v_call: TRBV4-2
clone_size: .
cdr3_aa: CASSQEERNYGYTF
cdr3_nt: TGTGCCAGCAGCCAAGAGGAACGGAACTATGGCTACACCTTC

d_call: .
j_call: TRBJ2-7
v_call: TRBV20-1
clone_size: .
cdr3_aa: CSAREPGFGDEQYF
cdr3_nt: TGCAGTGCTAGAGAGCCGGGTTTCGGAGACGAGCAGTACTTC

d_call: .
j_call: TRBJ2-3
v_call: TRBV28
clone_size: .
cdr3_aa: CASSFPKTDTQYF
cdr3_nt: TGTGCCAGCAGTTTCCCCAAGACAGATACGCAGTATTTT

d_call: TRBD2
j_call: TRBJ2-3
v_call: TRBV6-7
clone_size: .
cdr3_aa: CASTGTRGRDTQYF
cdr3_nt: TGTGCCAGCACCGGGACTAGAGGGAGGGATACGCAGTATTTT

d_call: TRBD2
j_call: TRBJ2-1
v_call: TRBV20-1
clone_size: .
cdr3_aa: CSASGRVSYNEQFF
cdr3_nt: TGCAGTGCTAGCGGGAGGGTTTCCTACAATGAGCAGTTCTTC

d_call: TRBD2
j_call: TRBJ2-1
v_call: TRBV27
clone_size: few
cdr3_aa: CATKGSGREHEQFF
cdr3_nt: TGTGCCACCAAAGGCAGCGGGAGAGAACATGAGCAGTTCTTC

d_call: .
j_call: TRBJ2-7
v_call: TRBV20-1
clone_size: .
cdr3_aa: CSARDSALSSYEQYF
cdr3_nt: TGCAGTGCTAGAGATTCGGCACTTAGCTCCTACGAGCAGTACTTC

d_call: .
j_call: TRBJ2-1
v_call: TRBV28
clone_size: .
cdr3_aa: CASSLQLVTYNEQFF
cdr3_nt: TGTGCCAGCAGTTTACAGTTAGTGACCTACAATGAGCAGTTCTTC

d_call: .
j_call: TRBJ2-1
v_call: TRBV7-6
clone_size: .
cdr3_aa: CASSFTRGDNEQFF
cdr3_nt: TGTGCTAGCAGCTTCACTAGGGGCGACAATGAGCAGTTCTTC

d_call: .
j_call: TRBJ2-7
v_call: TRBV5-1
clone_size: .
cdr3_aa: CASSLEGPSYEQYF
cdr3_nt: TGCGCCAGCAGCTTGGAGGGCCCCTCCTACGAGCAGTACTTC

d_call: TRBD2
j_call: TRBJ2-7
v_call: TRBV15
clone_size: many
cdr3_aa: CATGTAGVVHEQYF
cdr3_nt: TGTGCCACCGGTACGGCGGGAGTAGTCCACGAGCAGTACTTC

d_call: TRBD1
j_call: TRBJ2-5
v_call: TRBV20-1
clone_size: few
cdr3_aa: CSASMDRGLETQYF
cdr3_nt: TGCAGTGCTAGTATGGACAGGGGGCTGGAGACCCAGTACTTC

d_call: .
j_call: TRBJ2-5
v_call: TRBV28
clone_size: few
cdr3_aa: CASSLGGRSETQYF
cdr3_nt: TGTGCCAGCAGTTTGGGGGGGCGCTCAGAGACCCAGTACTTC

d_call: .
j_call: TRBJ1-5
v_call: TRBV6-2/TRBV6-3
clone_size: many
cdr3_aa: CASSYSILGSQPQHF
cdr3_nt: TGTGCCAGCAGTTACTCGATCCTCGGAAGTCAGCCCCAGCATTTT

d_call: TRBD2
j_call: TRBJ2-1
v_call: TRBV6-1
clone_size: many
cdr3_aa: CASSPLAGGGTYNEQFF
cdr3_nt: TGTGCCAGCAGCCCCTTAGCGGGAGGGGGGACCTACAATGAGCAGTTCTTC

d_call: TRBD1
j_call: TRBJ1-1
v_call: TRBV11-2
clone_size: few
cdr3_aa: CASSVDPTGFTEAFF
cdr3_nt: TGTGCCAGCAGCGTAGATCCGACAGGGTTCACTGAAGCTTTCTTT

d_call: .
j_call: TRBJ2-6
v_call: TRBV27
clone_size: many
cdr3_aa: CASSLHPPGANVLTF
cdr3_nt: TGTGCCAGCAGTTTACATCCCCCTGGGGCCAACGTCCTGACTTTC

d_call: .
j_call: TRBJ1-1
v_call: TRBV5-1
clone_size: .
cdr3_aa: CASSLYPRGGGMNTEAFF
cdr3_nt: TGCGCCAGCAGCTTGTACCCGCGAGGGGGGGGCATGAACACTGAAGCTTTCTTT

d_call: TRBD1
j_call: TRBJ2-7
v_call: TRBV6-1
clone_size: few
cdr3_aa: CASRFYRGHYEQYF
cdr3_nt: TGTGCCAGCAGATTTTACAGGGGGCATTACGAGCAGTACTTC

d_call: .
j_call: TRBJ1-1
v_call: TRBV28
clone_size: many
cdr3_aa: CASQPRNTEAFF
cdr3_nt: TGTGCCAGCCAACCCAGGAACACTGAAGCTTTCTTT

d_call: .
j_call: TRBJ1-1
v_call: TRBV7-2
clone_size: few
cdr3_aa: CASSFRDTEAFF
cdr3_nt: TGTGCCAGCAGCTTCAGGGACACTGAAGCTTTCTTT

d_call: .
j_call: TRBJ1-1
v_call: TRBV5-1
clone_size: .
cdr3_aa: CASSPSIGGNEAFF
cdr3_nt: TGCGCCAGCAGCCCCTCGATTGGGGGGAATGAAGCTTTCTTT